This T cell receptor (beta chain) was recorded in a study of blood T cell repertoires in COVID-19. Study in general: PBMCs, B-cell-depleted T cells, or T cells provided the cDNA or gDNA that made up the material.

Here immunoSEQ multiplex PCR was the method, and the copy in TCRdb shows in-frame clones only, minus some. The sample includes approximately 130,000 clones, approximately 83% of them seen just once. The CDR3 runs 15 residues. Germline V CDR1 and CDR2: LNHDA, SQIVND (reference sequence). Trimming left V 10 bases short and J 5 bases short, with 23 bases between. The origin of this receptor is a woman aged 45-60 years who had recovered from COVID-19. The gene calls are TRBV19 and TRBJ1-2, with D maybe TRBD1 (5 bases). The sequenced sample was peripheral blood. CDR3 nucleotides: TGTGCCATCCGGCGGGCAATCGGAGGGGATTATGGCTACACCTTC. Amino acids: CAIRRAIGGDYGYTF. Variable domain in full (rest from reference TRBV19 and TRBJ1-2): DGGITQSPKYLFRKEGQNVTLSCEQNLNHDAMYWYRQDPGQGLRLIYYSQIVNDFQKGDIAEGYSVSREKKESFPLTVTSAQKNPTAFYLCAIRRAIGGDYGYTFGSGTRLTVV.